Reported below is one TCR beta chain. As yet, its antigen is unknown. There were only Caucasian adults among the donors, and all lived in Nashville, Tennessee. CD8 memory merged CD45RO+ cells and CCR7-negative CD45RA+ TemRA cells into one population. Assay: immunoSEQ multiplex PCR; the TCRdb copy retains only in-frame clones and omits some. This sample yields about 96,000 clones, of which 60% to 70% are seen a single time; around half belongs to the top ten. The sample comes from a study of shared clonotypes between healthy human individuals. At the level of the study: Per donor, three plates held CD4 naive cells, three held CD4 memory, two held CD8 naive and one held CD8 memory. Overall study results and limits: Exclusively blood specimens were collected; tissue repertoires likely differ.

Germline loops: CDR1 LNHNV, CDR2 YYDKDF (reference sequence). V gave up 7 bases and J gave up 4 bases, with 18 bases separating them. The CDR3 loop spans 15 amino acids. This TCR came from a man aged 25 to 45 in good health. The chain combines TRBV15 with TRBJ2-3; D is unresolved. The source material was memory CD8+ T cells sorted from blood. Subset: CD45RO+ cells pooled with CCR7-negative TemRA cells. The CDR3 nucleotides read TGTGCCACCATGCAAGGGCTTAAGGCGTCAGATACGCAGTATTTT. Residues: CATMQGLKASDTQYF.